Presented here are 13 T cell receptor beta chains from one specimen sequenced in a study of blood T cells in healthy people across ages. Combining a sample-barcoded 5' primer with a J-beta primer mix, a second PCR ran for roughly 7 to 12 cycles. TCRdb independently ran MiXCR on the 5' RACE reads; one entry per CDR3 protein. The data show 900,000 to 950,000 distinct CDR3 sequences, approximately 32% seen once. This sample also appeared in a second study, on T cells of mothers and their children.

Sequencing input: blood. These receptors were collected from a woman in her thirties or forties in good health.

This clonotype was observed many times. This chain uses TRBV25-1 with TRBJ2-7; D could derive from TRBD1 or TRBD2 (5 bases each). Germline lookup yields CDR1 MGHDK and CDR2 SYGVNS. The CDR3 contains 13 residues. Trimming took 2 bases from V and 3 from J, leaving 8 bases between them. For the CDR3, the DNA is TGTGCCAGCAGTGAACCGGGACGCTACGAGCAGTACTTC. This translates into CASSEPGRYEQYF.

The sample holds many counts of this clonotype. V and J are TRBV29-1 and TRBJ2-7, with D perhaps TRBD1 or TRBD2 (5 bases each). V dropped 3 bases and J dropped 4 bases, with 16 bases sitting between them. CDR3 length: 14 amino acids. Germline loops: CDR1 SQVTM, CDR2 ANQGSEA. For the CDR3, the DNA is TGCAGCGTTGACCCTAACCCGGGGCGGTACGAGCAGTACTTC. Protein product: CSVDPNPGRYEQYF.

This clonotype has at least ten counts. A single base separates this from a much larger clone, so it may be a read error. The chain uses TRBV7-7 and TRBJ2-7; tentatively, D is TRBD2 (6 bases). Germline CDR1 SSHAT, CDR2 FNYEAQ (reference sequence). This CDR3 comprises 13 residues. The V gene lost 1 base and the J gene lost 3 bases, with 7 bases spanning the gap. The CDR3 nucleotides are TGTGCCAGCAGCTTAGGGACTAACTACGAGCAGTACTTC. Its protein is CASSLGTNYEQYF.

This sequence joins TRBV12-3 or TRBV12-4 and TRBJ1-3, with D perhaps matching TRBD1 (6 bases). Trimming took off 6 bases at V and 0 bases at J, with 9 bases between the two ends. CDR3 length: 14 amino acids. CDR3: CASSTDSSGNTIYF. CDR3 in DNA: TGTGCCAGCAGCACGGACAGCTCTGGAAACACCATATATTTT.

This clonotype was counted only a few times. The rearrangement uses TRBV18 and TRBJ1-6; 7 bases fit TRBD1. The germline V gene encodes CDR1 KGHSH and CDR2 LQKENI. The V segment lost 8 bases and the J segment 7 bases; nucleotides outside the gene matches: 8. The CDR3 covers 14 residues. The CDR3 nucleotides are TGTGCCAGCCGGGACAGCGCCACGAATTCACCCCTCCACTTT. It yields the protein CASRDSATNSPLHF.

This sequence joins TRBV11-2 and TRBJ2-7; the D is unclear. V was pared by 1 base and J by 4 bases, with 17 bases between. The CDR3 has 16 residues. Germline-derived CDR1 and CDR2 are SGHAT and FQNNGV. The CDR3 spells CASSLGSTVILYEQYF. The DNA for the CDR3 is TGTGCCAGCAGCTTAGGATCAACAGTGATCCTATACGAGCAGTACTTC.

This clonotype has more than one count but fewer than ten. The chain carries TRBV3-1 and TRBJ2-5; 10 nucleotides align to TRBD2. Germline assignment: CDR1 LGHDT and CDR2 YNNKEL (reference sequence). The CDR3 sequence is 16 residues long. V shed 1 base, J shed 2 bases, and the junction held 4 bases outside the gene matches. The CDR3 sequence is CASSQGSSGGQETQYF. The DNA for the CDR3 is TGTGCCAGCAGCCAAGGTAGTAGCGGGGGGCAAGAGACCCAGTACTTC.

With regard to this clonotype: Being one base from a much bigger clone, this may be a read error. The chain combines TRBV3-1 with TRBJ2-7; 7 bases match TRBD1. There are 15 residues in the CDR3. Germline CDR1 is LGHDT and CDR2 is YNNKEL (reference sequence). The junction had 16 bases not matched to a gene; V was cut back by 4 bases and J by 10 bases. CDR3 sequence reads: CASSPRIGAGGSQYF. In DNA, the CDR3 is TGTGCCAGCAGCCCGCGAATCGGGGCAGGGGGATCCCAGTACTTC.

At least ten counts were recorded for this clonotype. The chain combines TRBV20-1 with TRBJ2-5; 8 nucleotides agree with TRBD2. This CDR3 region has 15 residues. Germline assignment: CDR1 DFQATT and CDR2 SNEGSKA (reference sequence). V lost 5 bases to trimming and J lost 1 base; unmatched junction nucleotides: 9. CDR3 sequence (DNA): TGCAGTGCTTCTAGCGGGTTCCCCCCCCAAGAGACCCAGTACTTC. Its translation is CSASSGFPPQETQYF.

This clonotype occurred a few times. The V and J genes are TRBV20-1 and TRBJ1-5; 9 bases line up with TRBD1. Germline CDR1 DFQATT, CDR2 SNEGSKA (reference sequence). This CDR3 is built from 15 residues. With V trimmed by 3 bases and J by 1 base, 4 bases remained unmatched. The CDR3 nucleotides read TGCAGTGCTAGGAAACAGGGGGCGAGCAATCAGCCCCAGCATTTT. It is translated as CSARKQGASNQPQHF.

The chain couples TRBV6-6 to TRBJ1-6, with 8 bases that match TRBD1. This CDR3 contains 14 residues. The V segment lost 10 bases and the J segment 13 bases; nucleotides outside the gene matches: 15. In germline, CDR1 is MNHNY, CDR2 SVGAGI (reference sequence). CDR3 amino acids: CATKPPGGAAPLHF. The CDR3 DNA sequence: TGTGCCACCAAGCCTCCAGGGGGCGCAGCCCCCCTCCACTTT.

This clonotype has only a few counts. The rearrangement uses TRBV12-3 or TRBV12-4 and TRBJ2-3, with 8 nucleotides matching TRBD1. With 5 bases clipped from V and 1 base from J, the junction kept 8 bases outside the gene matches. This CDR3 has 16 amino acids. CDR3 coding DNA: TGTGCCAGCAGTCGAGGGACAGGTGGGGGCACAGATACGCAGTATTTT. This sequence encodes CASSRGTGGGTDTQYF.

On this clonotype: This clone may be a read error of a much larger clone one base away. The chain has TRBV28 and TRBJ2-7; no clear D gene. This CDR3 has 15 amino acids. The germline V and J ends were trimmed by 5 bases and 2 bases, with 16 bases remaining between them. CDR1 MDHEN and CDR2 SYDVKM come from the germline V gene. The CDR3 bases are TGTGCCAGCAGTCCCCGGACGGCCTCGACCTACGAGCAGTACTTC. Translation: CASSPRTASTYEQYF.